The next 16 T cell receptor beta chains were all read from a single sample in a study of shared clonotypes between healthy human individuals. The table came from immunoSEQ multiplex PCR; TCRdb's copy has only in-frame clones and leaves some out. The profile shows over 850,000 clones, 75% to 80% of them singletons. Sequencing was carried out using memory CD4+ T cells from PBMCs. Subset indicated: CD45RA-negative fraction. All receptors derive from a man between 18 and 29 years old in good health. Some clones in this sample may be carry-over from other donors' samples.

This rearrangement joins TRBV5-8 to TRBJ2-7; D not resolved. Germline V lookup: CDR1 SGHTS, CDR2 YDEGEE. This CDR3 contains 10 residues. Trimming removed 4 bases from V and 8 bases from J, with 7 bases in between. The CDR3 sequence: CASSLLKQYF. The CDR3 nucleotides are TGTGCCAGCAGCCTCTTGAAGCAGTACTTC.

The CDR3 loop is CASSLLANYEQYF. The CDR3, as DNA: TGTGCCAGCAGTTTATTAGCAAACTACGAGCAGTACTTC. The chain has TRBV28 and TRBJ2-5; D is uncertain. The end of the DNA fits TRBJ2-7 better, so the J call may be wrong. This CDR3 region has 13 residues. From germline, CDR1 is MDHEN and CDR2 SYDVKM.

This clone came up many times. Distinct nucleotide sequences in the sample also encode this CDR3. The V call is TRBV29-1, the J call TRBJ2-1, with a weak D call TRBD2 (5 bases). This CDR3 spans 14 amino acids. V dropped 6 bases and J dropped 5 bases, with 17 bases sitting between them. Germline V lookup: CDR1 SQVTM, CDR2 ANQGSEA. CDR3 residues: CSVVGVIYDNEQFF. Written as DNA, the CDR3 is TGCAGCGTGGTGGGAGTTATCTACGACAATGAGCAGTTCTTC.

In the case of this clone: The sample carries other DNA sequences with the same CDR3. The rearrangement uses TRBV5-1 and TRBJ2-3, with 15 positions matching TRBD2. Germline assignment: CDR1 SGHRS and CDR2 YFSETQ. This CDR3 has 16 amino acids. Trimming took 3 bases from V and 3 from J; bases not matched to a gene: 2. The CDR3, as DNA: TGCGCCAGCAGCTCCGGACTAGCGGGGGGGACAGATACGCAGTATTTT. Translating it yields CASSSGLAGGTDTQYF.

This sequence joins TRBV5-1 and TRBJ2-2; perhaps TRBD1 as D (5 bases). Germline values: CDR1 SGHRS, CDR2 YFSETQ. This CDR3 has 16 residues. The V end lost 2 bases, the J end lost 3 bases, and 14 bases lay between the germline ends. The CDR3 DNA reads TGCGCCAGCAGCTTCCAGGGCAGGGCCTACACCGGGGAGCTGTTTTTT. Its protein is CASSFQGRAYTGELFF.

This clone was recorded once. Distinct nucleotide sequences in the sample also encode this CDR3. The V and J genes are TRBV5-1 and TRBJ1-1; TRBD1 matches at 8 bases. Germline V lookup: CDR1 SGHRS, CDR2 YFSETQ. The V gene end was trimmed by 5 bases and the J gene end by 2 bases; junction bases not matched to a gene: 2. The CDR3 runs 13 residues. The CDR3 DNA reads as TGCGCCAGCAGACAGGGGGTCAACACTGAAGCTTTCTTT. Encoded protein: CASRQGVNTEAFF.

For the CDR3, the DNA is TGTGCCAGCAGACCCAGGGGAGGAGATACTGAAGCTTTCTTT. Amino acid sequence: CASRPRGGDTEAFF. The V and J genes are TRBV5-4 and TRBJ1-1; possibly TRBD1 for D (6 bases). V was trimmed by 5 bases and J by 5 bases, leaving 16 bases between them. The CDR3 runs to 14 residues. CDR1 is SGHNT and CDR2 is YYREEE in the germline V gene (reference sequence).

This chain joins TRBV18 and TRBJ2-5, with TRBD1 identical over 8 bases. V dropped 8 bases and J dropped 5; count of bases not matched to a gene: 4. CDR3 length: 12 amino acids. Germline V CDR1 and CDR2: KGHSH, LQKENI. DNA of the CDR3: TGTGCCAGCAATGACAGGGGTGAGACCCAGTACTTC. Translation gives CASNDRGETQYF.

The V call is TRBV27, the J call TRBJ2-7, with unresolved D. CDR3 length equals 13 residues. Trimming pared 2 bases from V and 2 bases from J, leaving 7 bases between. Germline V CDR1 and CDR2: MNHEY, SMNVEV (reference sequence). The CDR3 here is CASSLKRTYEQYF. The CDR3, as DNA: TGTGCCAGCAGTTTAAAAAGAACCTACGAGCAGTACTTC.

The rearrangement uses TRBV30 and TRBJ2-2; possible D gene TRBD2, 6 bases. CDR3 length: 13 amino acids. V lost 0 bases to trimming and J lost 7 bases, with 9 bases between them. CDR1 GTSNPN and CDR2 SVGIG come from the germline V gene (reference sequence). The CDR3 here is CAWSVGGYGELFF. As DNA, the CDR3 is TGTGCCTGGAGTGTGGGGGGTTACGGGGAGCTGTTTTTT.

CDR3 region: CASSPIPGVKTTLSRSYEQYF. As DNA, the CDR3 is TGTGCCAGCAGTCCGATCCCAGGGGTTAAGACCACCCTCTCTCGCTCCTACGAGCAGTACTTC. The V call is TRBV28, the J call TRBJ2-7; a possible D gene is TRBD1 (6 bases). Trimming left V 5 bases short and J 0 bases short, with 32 bases between. Germline V gene lookup returns CDR1 MDHEN and CDR2 SYDVKM. The CDR3 runs 21 residues.

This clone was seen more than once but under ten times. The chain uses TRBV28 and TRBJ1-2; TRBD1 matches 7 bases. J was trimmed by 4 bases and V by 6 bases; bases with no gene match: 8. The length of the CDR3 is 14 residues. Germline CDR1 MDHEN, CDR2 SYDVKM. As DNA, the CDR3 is TGTGCCAGCAGCACACCCGACAGGGCCTATGGCTACACCTTC. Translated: CASSTPDRAYGYTF.

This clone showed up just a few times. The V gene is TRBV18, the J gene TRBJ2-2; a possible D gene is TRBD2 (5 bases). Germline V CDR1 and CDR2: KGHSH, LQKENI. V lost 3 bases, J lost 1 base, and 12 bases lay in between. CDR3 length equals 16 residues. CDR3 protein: CASSPRGLRNTGELFF. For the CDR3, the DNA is TGTGCCAGCTCACCGAGAGGGCTCAGGAACACCGGGGAGCTGTTTTTT.

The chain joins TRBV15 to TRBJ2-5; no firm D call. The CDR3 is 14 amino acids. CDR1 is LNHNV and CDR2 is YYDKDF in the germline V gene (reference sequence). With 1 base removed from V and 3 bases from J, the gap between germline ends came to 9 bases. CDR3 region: CATSRGDPEETQYF. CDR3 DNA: TGTGCCACCAGCAGAGGAGATCCAGAAGAGACCCAGTACTTC. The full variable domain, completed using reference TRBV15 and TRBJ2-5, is DAMVIQNPRYQVTQFGKPVTLSCSQTLNHNVMYWYQQKSSQAPKLLFHYYDKDFNNEADTPDNFQSRRPNTSFCFLDIRSPGLGDTAMYLCATSRGDPEETQYFGPGTRLLVL.

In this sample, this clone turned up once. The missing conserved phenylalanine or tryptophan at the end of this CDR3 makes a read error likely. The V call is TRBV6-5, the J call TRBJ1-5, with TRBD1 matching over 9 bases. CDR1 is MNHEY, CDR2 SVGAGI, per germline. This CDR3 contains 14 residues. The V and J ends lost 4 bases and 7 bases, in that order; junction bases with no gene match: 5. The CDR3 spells CASSWGQGEQPQHS. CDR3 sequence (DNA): TGTGCCAGCAGTTGGGGACAGGGCGAACAGCCCCAGCATTCT.

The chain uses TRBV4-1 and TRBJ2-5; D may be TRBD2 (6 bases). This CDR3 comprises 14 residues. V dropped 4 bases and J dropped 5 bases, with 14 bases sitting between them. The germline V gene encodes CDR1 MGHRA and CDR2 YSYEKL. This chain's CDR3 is CASSPRDFLETQYF. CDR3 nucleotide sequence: TGCGCCAGCAGCCCCCGGGACTTTTTGGAGACCCAGTACTTC.